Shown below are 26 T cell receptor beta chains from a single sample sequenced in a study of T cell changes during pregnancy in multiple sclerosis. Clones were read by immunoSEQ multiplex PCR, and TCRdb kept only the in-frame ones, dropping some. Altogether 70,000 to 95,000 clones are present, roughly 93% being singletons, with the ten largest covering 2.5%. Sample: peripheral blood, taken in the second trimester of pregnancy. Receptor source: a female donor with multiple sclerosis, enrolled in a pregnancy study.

CDR3 DNA: TGTGCCAGCAGCTTACAGGGGGCAACGCTTAACACTGAAGCTTTCTTT. Protein sequence: CASSLQGATLNTEAFF. This chain joins TRBV7-8 and TRBJ1-1, with 8 positions matching TRBD1. CDR3 length: 16 amino acids. Germline V gene data show CDR1 as SGHVS and CDR2 as FQNEAQ. J was trimmed by 2 bases and V by 2 bases; bases with no gene match: 7. Full variable domain (missing parts from reference TRBV7-8 and TRBJ1-1): GAGVSQSPRYKVAKRGQDVALRCDPISGHVSLFWYQQALGQGPEFLTYFQNEAQLDKSGLPSDRFFAERPEGSVSTLKIQRTQQEDSAVYLCASSLQGATLNTEAFFGQGTRLTVV.

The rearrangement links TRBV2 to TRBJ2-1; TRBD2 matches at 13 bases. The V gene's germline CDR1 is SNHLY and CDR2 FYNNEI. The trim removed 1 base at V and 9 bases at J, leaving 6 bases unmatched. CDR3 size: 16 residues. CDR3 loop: CASSEGARLAGGEQFF. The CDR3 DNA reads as TGTGCCAGCAGTGAAGGGGCACGACTAGCGGGAGGTGAGCAGTTCTTC.

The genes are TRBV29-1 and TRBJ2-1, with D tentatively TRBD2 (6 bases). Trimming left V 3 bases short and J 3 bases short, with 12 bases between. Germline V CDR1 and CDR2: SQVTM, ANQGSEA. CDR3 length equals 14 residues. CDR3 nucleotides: TGCAGCGTTGATCAGACGGGACTCTACAATGAGCAGTTCTTC. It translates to CSVDQTGLYNEQFF.

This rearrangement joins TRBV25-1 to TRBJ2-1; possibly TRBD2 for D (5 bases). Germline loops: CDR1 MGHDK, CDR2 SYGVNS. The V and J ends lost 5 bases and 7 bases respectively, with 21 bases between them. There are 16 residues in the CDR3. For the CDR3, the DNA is TGTGCCAGCAGTTTGGATTTGGGAGTCGGTAGGAATGAGCAGTTCTTC. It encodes CASSLDLGVGRNEQFF.

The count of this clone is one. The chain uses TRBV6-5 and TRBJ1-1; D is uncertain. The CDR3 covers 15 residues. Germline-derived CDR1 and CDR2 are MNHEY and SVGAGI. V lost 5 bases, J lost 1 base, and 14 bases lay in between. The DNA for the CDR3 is TGTGCCAGCAGTCCACCTCTGGCGGGGAACACTGAAGCTTTCTTT. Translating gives CASSPPLAGNTEAFF.

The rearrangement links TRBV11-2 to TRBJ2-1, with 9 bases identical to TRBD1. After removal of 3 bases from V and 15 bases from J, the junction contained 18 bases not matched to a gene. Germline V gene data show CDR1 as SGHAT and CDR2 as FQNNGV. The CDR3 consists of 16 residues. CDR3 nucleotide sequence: TGTGCCAGCAGCTTCCAGGGGGGGACAGGGTCCTTTAGGGCGTTCTTC. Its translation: CASSFQGGTGSFRAFF.

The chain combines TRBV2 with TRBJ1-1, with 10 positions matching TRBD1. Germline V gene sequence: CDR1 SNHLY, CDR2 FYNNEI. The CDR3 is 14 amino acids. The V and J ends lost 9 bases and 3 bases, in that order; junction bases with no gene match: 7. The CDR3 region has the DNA TGTGCCAGTGGCCGGACAGGGGGTGACACTGAAGCTTTCTTT. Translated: CASGRTGGDTEAFF.

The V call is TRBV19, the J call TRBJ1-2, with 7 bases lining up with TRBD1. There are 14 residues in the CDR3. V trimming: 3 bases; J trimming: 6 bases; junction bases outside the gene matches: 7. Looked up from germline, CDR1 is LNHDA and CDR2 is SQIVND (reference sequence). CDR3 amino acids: CASSIGGTGDGYTF. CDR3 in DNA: TGTGCCAGTAGTATTGGAGGTACAGGGGATGGCTACACCTTC.

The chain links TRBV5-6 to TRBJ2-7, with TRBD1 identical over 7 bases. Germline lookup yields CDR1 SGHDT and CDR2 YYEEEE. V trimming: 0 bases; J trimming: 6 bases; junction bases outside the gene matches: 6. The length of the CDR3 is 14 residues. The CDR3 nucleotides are TGTGCCAGCAGCTTGGGACAGGGTTTTTTCGAGCAGTACTTC. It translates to CASSLGQGFFEQYF.

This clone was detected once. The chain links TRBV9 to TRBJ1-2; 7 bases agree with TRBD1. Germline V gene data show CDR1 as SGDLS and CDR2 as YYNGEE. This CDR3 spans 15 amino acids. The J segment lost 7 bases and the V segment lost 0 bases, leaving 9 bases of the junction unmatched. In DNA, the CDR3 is TGTGCCAGCAGCGTAGGAGGGGGCGCGTATCTTGGCTACACCTTC. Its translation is CASSVGGGAYLGYTF.

The CDR3 region is CASSLGTGPNTGELFF. In DNA, the CDR3 is TGCGCCAGCAGCTTGGGGACAGGGCCGAACACCGGGGAGCTGTTTTTT. The V and J genes are TRBV5-1 and TRBJ2-2; 8 bases align to TRBD1. The germline V gene has CDR1 SGHRS and CDR2 YFSETQ. The CDR3 length is 16 residues. V gave up 0 bases and J gave up 0 bases; unmatched junction bases: 1.

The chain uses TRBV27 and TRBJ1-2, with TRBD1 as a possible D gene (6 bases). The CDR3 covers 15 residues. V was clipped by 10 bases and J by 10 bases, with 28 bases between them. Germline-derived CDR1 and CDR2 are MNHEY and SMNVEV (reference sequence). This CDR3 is CATLLSFGLDRPYTF. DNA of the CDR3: TGTGCCACCCTGCTCAGTTTCGGTCTAGACAGGCCCTACACCTTC.

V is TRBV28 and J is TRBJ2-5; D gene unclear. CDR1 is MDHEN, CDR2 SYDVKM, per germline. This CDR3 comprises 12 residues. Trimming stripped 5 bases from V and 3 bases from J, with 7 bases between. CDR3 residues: CASSDGEETQYF. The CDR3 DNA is TGTGCCAGCAGTGACGGAGAAGAGACCCAGTACTTC.

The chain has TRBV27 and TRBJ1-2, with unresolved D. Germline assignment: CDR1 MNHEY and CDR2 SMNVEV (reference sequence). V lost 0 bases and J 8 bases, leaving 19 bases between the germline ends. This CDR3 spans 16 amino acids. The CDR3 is CASSLSLADSAGGYTF. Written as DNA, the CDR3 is TGTGCCAGCAGTTTATCGTTGGCGGACTCGGCCGGCGGCTACACCTTC.

The CDR3 region has the DNA TGTGCCAGCAGCCCTCATCCGGGGGGGAACCTAGCTAACTATGGCTACACCTTC. This encodes CASSPHPGGNLANYGYTF. The rearrangement links TRBV9 to TRBJ1-2; TRBD1 is a possible D gene (5 bases). CDR3 length equals 18 residues. V was pared by 4 bases and J by 0 bases, with 22 bases between. The germline V gene has CDR1 SGDLS and CDR2 YYNGEE.

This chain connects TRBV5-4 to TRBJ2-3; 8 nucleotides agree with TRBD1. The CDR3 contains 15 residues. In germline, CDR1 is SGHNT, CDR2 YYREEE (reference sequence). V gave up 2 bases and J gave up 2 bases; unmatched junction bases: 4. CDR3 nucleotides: TGTGCCAGCAGCTTAAACAGGGGGTCCACAGATACGCAGTATTTT. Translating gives CASSLNRGSTDTQYF.

The CDR3 spells CASSGGSGGNEQYF. The CDR3 nucleotides read TGTGCCAGCAGTGGGGGTTCAGGGGGCAACGAGCAGTACTTC. The chain joins TRBV6-1 to TRBJ2-7; TRBD1 agrees at 8 bases. The CDR3 runs 14 residues. Germline V gene lookup returns CDR1 MNHNS and CDR2 SASEGT. J gave up 5 bases and V 4 bases, and 7 bases lay outside the gene matches.

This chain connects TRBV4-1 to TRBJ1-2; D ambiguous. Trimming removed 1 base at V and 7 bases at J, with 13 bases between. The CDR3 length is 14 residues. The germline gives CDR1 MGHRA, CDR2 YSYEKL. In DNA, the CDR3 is TGCGCCAGCAGCCAAGGACCTGGGGAGGGTGGCTACACCTTC. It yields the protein CASSQGPGEGGYTF.

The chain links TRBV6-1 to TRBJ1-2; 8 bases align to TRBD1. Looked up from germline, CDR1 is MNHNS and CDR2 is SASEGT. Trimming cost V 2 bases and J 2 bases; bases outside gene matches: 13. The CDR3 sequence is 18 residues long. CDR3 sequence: CASSEIVLPGGGNYGYTF. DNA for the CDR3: TGTGCCAGCAGTGAAATTGTCTTGCCAGGGGGCGGAAACTATGGCTACACCTTC.

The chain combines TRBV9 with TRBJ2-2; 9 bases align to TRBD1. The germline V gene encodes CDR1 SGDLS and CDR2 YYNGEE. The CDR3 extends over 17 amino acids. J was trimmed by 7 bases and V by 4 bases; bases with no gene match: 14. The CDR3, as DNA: TGTGCCAGCAGCCCACGATCGATACAGGGGGCGGGCGGGGAGCTGTTTTTT. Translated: CASSPRSIQGAGGELFF.

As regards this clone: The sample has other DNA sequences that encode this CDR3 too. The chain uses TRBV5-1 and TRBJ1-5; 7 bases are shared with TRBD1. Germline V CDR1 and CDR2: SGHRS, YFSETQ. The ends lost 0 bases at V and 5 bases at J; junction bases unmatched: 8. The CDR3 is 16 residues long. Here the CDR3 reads CASSLVPATGDQPQHF. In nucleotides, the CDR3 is TGCGCCAGCAGCTTGGTTCCGGCAACAGGGGATCAGCCCCAGCATTTT.

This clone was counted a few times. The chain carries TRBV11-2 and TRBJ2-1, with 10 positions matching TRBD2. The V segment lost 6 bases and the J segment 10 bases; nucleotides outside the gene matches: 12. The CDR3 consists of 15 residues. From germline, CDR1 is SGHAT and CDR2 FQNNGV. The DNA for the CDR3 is TGTGCCAGCAGACAAAGGAGCGGGGGGGCGGGGGAGCAGTTCTTC. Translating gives CASRQRSGGAGEQFF.

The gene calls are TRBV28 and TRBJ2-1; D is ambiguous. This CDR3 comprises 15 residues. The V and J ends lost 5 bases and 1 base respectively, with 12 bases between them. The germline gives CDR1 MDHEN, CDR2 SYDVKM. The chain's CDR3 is CASSRRLNSYNEQFF. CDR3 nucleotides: TGTGCCAGCAGTCGCAGATTAAATTCCTACAATGAGCAGTTCTTC.

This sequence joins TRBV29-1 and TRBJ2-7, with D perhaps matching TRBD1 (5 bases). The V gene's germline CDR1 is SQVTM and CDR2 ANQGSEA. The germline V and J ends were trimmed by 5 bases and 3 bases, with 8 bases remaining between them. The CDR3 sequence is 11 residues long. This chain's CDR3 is CSVQGNYEQYF. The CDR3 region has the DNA TGCAGCGTTCAGGGCAACTACGAGCAGTACTTC.

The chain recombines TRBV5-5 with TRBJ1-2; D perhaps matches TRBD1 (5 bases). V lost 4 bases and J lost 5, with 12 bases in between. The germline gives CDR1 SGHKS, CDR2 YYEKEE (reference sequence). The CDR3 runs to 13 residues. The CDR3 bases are TGTGCCAGCAGCGGGGGGGTAGCTTATGGCTACACCTTC. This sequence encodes CASSGGVAYGYTF.

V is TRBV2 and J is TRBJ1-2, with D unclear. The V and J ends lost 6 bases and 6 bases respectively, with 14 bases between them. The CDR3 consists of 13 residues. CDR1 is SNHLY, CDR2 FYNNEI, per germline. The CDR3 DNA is TGTGCCAGCAGCTACCCAGGATATGATGGCTACACCTTC. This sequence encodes CASSYPGYDGYTF. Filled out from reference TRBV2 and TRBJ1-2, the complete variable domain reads EPEVTQTPSHQVTQMGQEVILRCVPISNHLYFYWYRQILGQKVEFLVSFYNNEISEKSEIFDDQFSVERPDGSNFTLKIRSTKLEDSAMYFCASSYPGYDGYTFGSGTRLTVV.